These 28 T cell receptor beta chains were sequenced from one sample in a study of cytomegalovirus exposure and HLA in healthy donors listed by TCRdb under 2017. Receptor amplification or capture employed the immunoSEQ multiplex PCR assay. The multiplex PCR relied on a mix of 60 forward primers for TCR Vbeta segments and 13 reverse primers for TCR Jbeta segments. Drawn from immuneACCESS, this table holds only the in-frame rearrangements with V and J called that TCRdb kept. Clones are partly lost; checked studies trace under half to an unresolved V gene and leave the rest unexplained. This sample holds roughly 180,000 clones; approximately 80% were observed only once. 1.3% to 1.5% of the sample is in the top ten clones. The sample consisted of PBMCs. These receptors originate from a girl between 5 and 17 years old in good health and CMV-seropositive.

Only one count was recorded for this clone. This chain connects TRBV19 to TRBJ1-5; 7 bases agree with TRBD1. This CDR3 has 13 amino acids. V trimming: 6 bases; J trimming: 4 bases; junction bases outside the gene matches: 3. The V gene's germline CDR1 is LNHDA and CDR2 SQIVND (reference sequence). CDR3: CASSRDRNQPQHF. The CDR3 region has the DNA TGTGCCAGTAGCCGGGACAGAAATCAGCCCCAGCATTTT.

The genes are TRBV27 and TRBJ2-1, with a weak D call TRBD2 (6 bases). The germline CDR1 and CDR2 sequences are MNHEY and SMNVEV (reference sequence). Between the trimmed V and J ends, which lost 4 bases and 9 bases, there was a span of 13 bases. The CDR3 has 13 amino acids. CDR3: CASSWGGDGEQFF. The CDR3 region has the DNA TGTGCCAGCAGTTGGGGAGGAGACGGTGAGCAGTTCTTC.

V and J are TRBV30 and TRBJ2-7; TRBD1 aligns across 11 bases. Germline CDR1 is GTSNPN and CDR2 is SVGIG (reference sequence). The CDR3 is 14 residues long. With V trimmed by 3 bases and J by 7 bases, 8 bases remained unmatched. CDR3 protein: CAWSPGQGAREQYF. Written as DNA, the CDR3 is TGTGCCTGGAGCCCCGGACAGGGGGCGAGAGAGCAGTACTTC.

This chain uses TRBV27 with TRBJ2-1; 11 bases map to TRBD1. V shed 3 bases and J 7 bases; nucleotides not matched to a gene: 8. Germline V gene sequence: CDR1 MNHEY, CDR2 SMNVEV (reference sequence). This CDR3 comprises 16 residues. CDR3 sequence (DNA): TGTGCCAGCAGTTTCCGGCCCGGGACAGGGGGAAATGAGCAGTTCTTC. It specifies CASSFRPGTGGNEQFF.

This chain connects TRBV11-2 to TRBJ1-5; unclear D gene. Looked up from germline, CDR1 is SGHAT and CDR2 is FQNNGV. This CDR3 region has 13 residues. The V gene lost 1 base and the J gene lost 6 bases, with 7 bases spanning the gap. The CDR3 nucleotides read TGTGCCAGCAGCTTAGCCACTACTCAGCCCCAGCATTTT. Its protein is CASSLATTQPQHF. The full variable domain, its missing parts supplied by reference TRBV11-2 and TRBJ1-5, is EAGVAQSPRYKIIEKRQSVAFWCNPISGHATLYWYQQILGQGPKLLIQFQNNGVVDDSQLPKDRFSAERLKGVDSTLKIQPAKLEDSAVYLCASSLATTQPQHFGDGTRLSIL.

The chain carries TRBV5-1 and TRBJ2-2; TRBD1 aligns across 7 bases. Per the germline V gene, CDR1 is SGHRS and CDR2 is YFSETQ. The CDR3 is 19 residues long. V shed 0 bases, J shed 3 bases, and the junction held 14 bases outside the gene matches. CDR3 in amino acids: CASSLDHTTGTVYTGELFF. CDR3 in DNA: TGCGCCAGCAGCTTGGATCACACAACCGGGACAGTTTACACCGGGGAGCTGTTTTTT.

The chain combines TRBV28 with TRBJ1-5; D is unclear. Germline CDR1 and CDR2: MDHEN and SYDVKM. V shed 3 bases and J shed 0 bases, with 12 bases lying between them. This CDR3 contains 16 residues. CDR3 coding DNA: TGTGCCAGCAGTTTCCCCAACACATATAGCAATCAGCCCCAGCATTTT. It specifies CASSFPNTYSNQPQHF.

DNA of the CDR3: TGTGCTAGTGGTCCCGGGTCCTACAATGAGCAGTTCTTC. The encoded protein is CASGPGSYNEQFF. This chain uses TRBV12-5 with TRBJ2-1; no clear D. This CDR3 region has 13 residues. Germline assignment: CDR1 LGHNT and CDR2 FRNRAP. Between the trimmed V and J ends, which lost 5 bases and 1 base, there was a span of 6 bases.

V is TRBV6-5 and J is TRBJ1-3; D uncertain. The CDR3 consists of 13 residues. Trimming took 2 bases from V and 4 from J, leaving 6 bases between them. CDR1 is MNHEY, CDR2 SVGAGI, per germline. This chain's CDR3 is CASSYGQGNTIYF. The CDR3 bases are TGTGCCAGCAGTTACGGCCAGGGAAACACCATATATTTT.

J is TRBJ1-2 and V is TRBV25-1; D is possibly TRBD1 (5 bases). Germline V gene sequence: CDR1 MGHDK, CDR2 SYGVNS. Trimming removed 3 bases at V and 0 bases at J, with 11 bases between. The CDR3 has 15 amino acids. CDR3 nucleotide sequence: TGTGCCAGCAGTGACCAAGACAGTCCTAACTATGGCTACACCTTC. The encoded protein is CASSDQDSPNYGYTF.

This chain links TRBV30 with TRBJ2-2, with D tentatively TRBD1 (6 bases). Germline V gene data show CDR1 as GTSNPN and CDR2 as SVGIG (reference sequence). The CDR3 totals 13 residues. Trimming cost V 0 bases and J 5 bases, with 7 bases left between them. CDR3 residues: CAWSVGGTGELFF. As DNA, the CDR3 is TGTGCCTGGAGTGTAGGGGGAACCGGGGAGCTGTTTTTT.

In its sample, this clone was seen once. The chain couples TRBV30 to TRBJ1-4; D is perhaps TRBD1 (6 bases). The V gene lost 3 bases and the J gene lost 3 bases, with 11 bases spanning the gap. CDR3 length equals 14 residues. CDR1 and CDR2 (germline): GTSNPN, SVGIG (reference sequence). CDR3 loop: CAWSGTLANEKLFF. CDR3 bases: TGTGCCTGGAGCGGGACACTGGCTAATGAAAAACTGTTTTTT.

J is TRBJ1-1 and V is TRBV11-2; possible D gene TRBD1, 6 bases. The germline CDR1 and CDR2 sequences are SGHAT and FQNNGV. V was cut by 0 bases and J by 1 base, with 9 bases left in between. The CDR3 is 15 amino acids. CDR3 bases: TGTGCCAGCAGCTTAGAGACGACAGGGAACACTGAAGCTTTCTTT. Protein: CASSLETTGNTEAFF.

V and J are TRBV28 and TRBJ1-1, with 10 bases fitting TRBD1. Trimming took 5 bases from V and 3 from J; bases not matched to a gene: 15. This CDR3 has 18 amino acids. Germline CDR1 and CDR2: MDHEN and SYDVKM. CDR3 sequence: CASSPPVPGQGKDTEAFF. The CDR3 bases are TGTGCCAGCAGTCCCCCTGTCCCGGGACAGGGGAAAGACACTGAAGCTTTCTTT.

This sequence joins TRBV7-6 and TRBJ2-3; D might be TRBD1 (5 bases). Germline V lookup: CDR1 SGHVS, CDR2 FNYEAQ. The CDR3 runs 15 residues. Trimming removed 0 bases from V and 4 bases from J, with 11 bases in between. The CDR3 reads CASSLASWGPDTQYF. CDR3 nucleotide sequence: TGTGCCAGCAGCTTAGCTAGTTGGGGCCCAGATACGCAGTATTTT. Together with reference TRBV7-6 and TRBJ2-3, the CDR3 gives the full variable domain: GAGVSQSPRYKVTKRGQDVALRCDPISGHVSLYWYRQALGQGPEFLTYFNYEAQQDKSGLPNDRFSAERPEGSISTLTIQRTEQRDSAMYRCASSLASWGPDTQYFGPGTRLTVL.

This sequence joins TRBV7-3 and TRBJ1-3; tentatively, D is TRBD1 (6 bases). Germline CDR1 and CDR2: SGHTA and FQGTGA. Deletions cut 8 bases from V and 0 bases from J, with 23 bases between. This CDR3 comprises 18 residues. CDR3 sequence reads: CASLSRGSGDNSGNTIYF. CDR3 coding DNA: TGTGCCAGCCTCTCGAGGGGCTCCGGGGACAACTCTGGAAACACCATATATTTT.

V is TRBV7-9 and J is TRBJ2-5, with D perhaps matching TRBD1 (6 bases). The germline gives CDR1 SEHNR, CDR2 FQNEAQ (reference sequence). The CDR3 is 13 residues long. V lost 4 bases and J lost 2, with 8 bases in between. CDR3 sequence: CASSSGQQETQYF. The CDR3 DNA reads TGTGCCAGCAGCTCGGGACAACAAGAGACCCAGTACTTC.

The chain combines TRBV19 with TRBJ2-1; TRBD2 agrees at 11 bases. J lost 4 bases, V lost 4 bases, and 6 bases had no gene match. The germline V gene encodes CDR1 LNHDA and CDR2 SQIVND (reference sequence). The CDR3 is made up of 16 amino acids. The CDR3 sequence: CASSKAGTSGYNEQFF. Here the CDR3 DNA reads TGTGCCAGTAGTAAAGCCGGGACTAGCGGTTACAATGAGCAGTTCTTC.

This sequence joins TRBV19 and TRBJ1-1; 8 nucleotides line up with TRBD1. The CDR3 is 16 amino acids. Trimming took 5 bases from V and 0 from J; bases not matched to a gene: 8. From germline, CDR1 is LNHDA and CDR2 SQIVND (reference sequence). CDR3 amino acids: CASSVGQGWVNTEAFF. Written as DNA, the CDR3 is TGTGCCAGTAGTGTCGGACAGGGCTGGGTGAACACTGAAGCTTTCTTT.

This chain joins TRBV28 and TRBJ2-3, with 14 positions matching TRBD2. V lost 5 bases and J lost 5; bases outside the gene matches: 6. The CDR3 contains 16 residues. CDR1 is MDHEN, CDR2 SYDVKM, per germline. The CDR3 nucleotides read TGTGCCAGCAGTCCCGGGACTAGCGGGAGAGGAGATACGCAGTATTTT. The encoded protein is CASSPGTSGRGDTQYF.

V gene TRBV9 combines with J gene TRBJ2-5, with D perhaps TRBD1 (6 bases). The CDR3 runs 14 residues. Germline loops: CDR1 SGDLS, CDR2 YYNGEE. V dropped 0 bases and J dropped 4 bases, with 10 bases sitting between them. The CDR3 spells CASSVGWDIETQYF. In DNA form, the CDR3 reads TGTGCCAGCAGCGTAGGGTGGGACATAGAGACCCAGTACTTC.

This chain uses TRBV7-9 with TRBJ1-5; 9 bases are shared with TRBD1. CDR3 length equals 14 residues. The V gene end was trimmed by 8 bases and the J gene end by 1 base; junction bases not matched to a gene: 3. The germline CDR1 and CDR2 sequences are SEHNR and FQNEAQ (reference sequence). CDR3 amino acids: CASGQGKSNQPQHF. The CDR3, as DNA: TGTGCCAGCGGACAGGGGAAGAGCAATCAGCCCCAGCATTTT.

The chain uses TRBV5-5 and TRBJ2-6; D is possibly TRBD1 (6 bases). CDR1 SGHKS and CDR2 YYEKEE come from the germline V gene (reference sequence). The CDR3 consists of 17 residues. V was shortened by 5 bases and J by 1 base, with 16 bases between the two germline ends. The CDR3 nucleotides read TGTGCCAGCAGAGTGTACCCTGGACAGTCTGGGGCCAACGTCCTGACTTTC. Residues: CASRVYPGQSGANVLTF.

The J gene is TRBJ2-7, the V gene TRBV11-2; D call uncertain. Trimming removed 1 base at V and 2 bases at J, with 12 bases between. Germline values: CDR1 SGHAT, CDR2 FQNNGV. This CDR3 is built from 15 residues. The CDR3 DNA reads TGTGCCAGCAGCTTAGTCCTTACCAGTACCTACGAGCAGTACTTC. It codes for CASSLVLTSTYEQYF.

This sequence joins TRBV4-2 and TRBJ2-2, with D tentatively TRBD2 (6 bases). Per the germline V gene, CDR1 is LGHNA and CDR2 is YNFKEQ. With 7 bases removed from V and 4 bases from J, the gap between germline ends came to 22 bases. This CDR3 is built from 17 residues. The chain's CDR3 is CASTSRVGLQITGELFF. CDR3 in DNA: TGTGCCAGCACTTCCCGGGTGGGACTTCAAATCACCGGGGAGCTGTTTTTT.

V is TRBV25-1 and J is TRBJ2-7; a possible D gene is TRBD1 (6 bases). This CDR3 is 15 amino acids long. Deletions cut 5 bases from V and 0 bases from J, with 14 bases between. The germline gives CDR1 MGHDK, CDR2 SYGVNS. The CDR3 reads CASSPPGTNSYEQYF. The CDR3 bases are TGTGCCAGCAGTCCCCCGGGGACAAACTCCTACGAGCAGTACTTC.

The chain is built from TRBV10-3 and TRBJ2-3; tentatively, D is TRBD2 (5 bases). Trimming took off 9 bases at V and 3 bases at J, with 19 bases between the two ends. This CDR3 spans 15 amino acids. The germline V gene encodes CDR1 ENHRY and CDR2 SYGVKD. CDR3 coding DNA: TGTGCCATTTCCCCCGGGAAGGGTATAACAGATACGCAGTATTTT. It encodes CAISPGKGITDTQYF.

The J gene is TRBJ2-7, the V gene TRBV11-3, with D tentatively TRBD2 (5 bases). The germline CDR1 and CDR2 sequences are SGHNT and YENEEA. V lost 0 bases, J lost 3 bases, and 12 bases lay in between. CDR3 length equals 15 residues. The CDR3: CASSLDGSSHYEQYF. The CDR3 bases are TGTGCCAGCAGCTTAGATGGGAGTAGTCACTACGAGCAGTACTTC.